The present T cell receptor (beta chain) was sequenced within a study of identical twins. Study results and caveats: Possibly, invariant MAIT and iNKT cells partly confounded zero-insertion analyses.

This clonotype was found a few times. Its antigen is currently unknown. TCRdb re-called the 5' RACE reads through MiXCR, storing one row per CDR3 protein. The repertoire holds 200,000 to 300,000 distinct CDR3 sequences, with roughly 12% as singletons. The CDR3 has 15 amino acids. The V gene's germline CDR1 is DFQATT and CDR2 SNEGSKA (reference sequence). V shed 0 bases, J shed 5 bases, and the junction held 10 bases outside the gene matches. These same data were also listed under a study on yellow fever vaccine responses in identical twins.

The source material was memory (CD45RO+) T cells sorted from blood. The TCR originated in a young woman in good health. The gene calls are TRBV20-1 and TRBJ2-7; 7 bases line up with TRBD2. As DNA, the CDR3 is TGCAGTGCTAGAGATCTTGGGGGGGGATTAGACGAGCAGTACTTC. Translated: CSARDLGGGLDEQYF.